Listed below are T cell receptor beta chains from one sample, sequenced in a study of T cells in Graves' hyperthyroidism and ophthalmopathy. TCRdb fed the multiplex PCR reads into MiXCR, producing one record per CDR3 protein. Of hundreds of thousands of distinct CDR3 sequences listed, around 45% are singletons. Sequences were obtained from peripheral blood or thyroid tissue (not recorded which). These receptors were taken from a woman aged 18-29 years with Graves' hyperthyroidism. Each CDR3 is given with its conserved first and last residue. Fields, in order: CDR3 DNA, CDR3 protein, clone size, D gene, CDR3 length, J gene, V gene. The D gene is left open where the match is weak. The size entry is marked missing in some rows and otherwise reads once, few, many or a size class.

CDR3 DNA: TGTGCCAGCAGCTTAGATCTGATGGGACAGGGTGAAGAGACCCAGTACTTC; CDR3 protein: CASSLDLMGQGEETQYF; clone size: few; D gene: TRBD1; CDR3 length: 17; J gene: TRBJ2-5; V gene: TRBV11-3
CDR3 DNA: TGCGCCAGCAGCGGACGATTCCAAGAGACCCAGTACTTC; CDR3 protein: CASSGRFQETQYF; clone size: few; D gene: .; CDR3 length: 13; J gene: TRBJ2-5; V gene: TRBV5-1
CDR3 DNA: TGTGCCATCAGTGAGCCCGGGTTAGACAGTACCTACGAGCAGTACTTC; CDR3 protein: CAISEPGLDSTYEQYF; clone size: .; D gene: .; CDR3 length: 16; J gene: TRBJ2-7; V gene: TRBV10-3
CDR3 DNA: TGTGCCAGCAGCCCCAGCGGAGGTGGGAGCTTCGACGAGCAGTACTTC; CDR3 protein: CASSPSGGGSFDEQYF; clone size: .; D gene: .; CDR3 length: 16; J gene: TRBJ2-7; V gene: TRBV2
CDR3 DNA: TGTGCCAGCAGAGCCCGGGACAGGAGCCAAGAGACCCAGTACTTC; CDR3 protein: CASRARDRSQETQYF; clone size: .; D gene: TRBD1; CDR3 length: 15; J gene: TRBJ2-5; V gene: TRBV2
CDR3 DNA: TGTGCCAGCAGCACGACCCAGTACCAAGAGACCCAGTACTTC; CDR3 protein: CASSTTQYQETQYF; clone size: few; D gene: .; CDR3 length: 14; J gene: TRBJ2-5; V gene: TRBV5-1
CDR3 DNA: TGTGCCAGCAGTTACGAACATTCCTACTATGGCTACACCTTC; CDR3 protein: CASSYEHSYYGYTF; clone size: .; D gene: .; CDR3 length: 14; J gene: TRBJ1-2; V gene: TRBV2
CDR3 DNA: TGTGCCAACCTCCGACTGACAAGCGGGAACACCGGGGAGCTGTTTTTT; CDR3 protein: CANLRLTSGNTGELFF; clone size: .; D gene: .; CDR3 length: 16; J gene: TRBJ2-2; V gene: TRBV7-3
CDR3 DNA: TGTGCCAGCAGCGAGACAGGGGCGGCCTACGAGCAGTACTTC; CDR3 protein: CASSETGAAYEQYF; clone size: once; D gene: TRBD1; CDR3 length: 14; J gene: TRBJ2-7; V gene: TRBV9
CDR3 DNA: TGTGCCAGCAGTCAAACCGGGACAGGCTTCTACGAGCAGTACTTC; CDR3 protein: CASSQTGTGFYEQYF; clone size: few; D gene: TRBD1; CDR3 length: 15; J gene: TRBJ2-7; V gene: TRBV12-3/TRBV12-4
CDR3 DNA: TGTGCCACCAGTGACAAACAGGGACGTCAGCCCCAGCATTTT; CDR3 protein: CATSDKQGRQPQHF; clone size: many; D gene: .; CDR3 length: 14; J gene: TRBJ1-5; V gene: TRBV24-1
CDR3 DNA: TGCAGCGTTGGACCCCCGGGGGGCAGTTCCTACGAGCAGTACTTC; CDR3 protein: CSVGPPGGSSYEQYF; clone size: .; D gene: .; CDR3 length: 15; J gene: TRBJ2-7; V gene: TRBV29-1
CDR3 DNA: TGTGCCAGTAGTATAGATCTAGTGAGTGTCTACGAGCAGTACTTC; CDR3 protein: CASSIDLVSVYEQYF; clone size: .; D gene: .; CDR3 length: 15; J gene: TRBJ2-7; V gene: TRBV19
CDR3 DNA: TGTGCCAGCAGTTCCGACAGGGAGGCCGGGGAGCTGCTTTTT; CDR3 protein: CASSSDREAGELLF; clone size: .; D gene: .; CDR3 length: 14; J gene: TRBJ2-2; V gene: TRBV6-5
CDR3 DNA: TGCAGTGCTGACGACAGTGGGGGGGGCTACACCTTC; CDR3 protein: CSADDSGGGYTF; clone size: .; D gene: .; CDR3 length: 12; J gene: TRBJ1-2; V gene: TRBV20-1
CDR3 DNA: TGTGCCAGCAACGAGAGGGGCTATGGCTACACCTTC; CDR3 protein: CASNERGYGYTF; clone size: many; D gene: .; CDR3 length: 12; J gene: TRBJ1-2; V gene: TRBV2
CDR3 DNA: TGTGCCAGCAGTTTGGGCAGTCATAGCTCCTATAATTCACCCCTCCACTTT; CDR3 protein: CASSLGSHSSYNSPLHF; clone size: .; D gene: .; CDR3 length: 17; J gene: TRBJ1-6; V gene: TRBV10-3
CDR3 DNA: TGTGCCAGCAGTCCGACCCCACTCTCCTACGAGCAGTACTTC; CDR3 protein: CASSPTPLSYEQYF; clone size: .; D gene: .; CDR3 length: 14; J gene: TRBJ2-7; V gene: TRBV7-2
CDR3 DNA: TGTGCCAGCAGTTTTCTCGGGACTAGCCTGGGTGAGCAGTACTTC; CDR3 protein: CASSFLGTSLGEQYF; clone size: .; D gene: TRBD2; CDR3 length: 15; J gene: TRBJ2-7; V gene: TRBV6-6
CDR3 DNA: TGTGCCCCCCCAGGGGAGGGGATGAACACTGAAGCTTTCTTT; CDR3 protein: CAPPGEGMNTEAFF; clone size: few; D gene: .; CDR3 length: 14; J gene: TRBJ1-1; V gene: TRBV13
CDR3 DNA: TGTGCCAGCAGCGCCAGACAGGGAGGCTACACCTTC; CDR3 protein: CASSARQGGYTF; clone size: .; D gene: TRBD1; CDR3 length: 12; J gene: TRBJ1-2; V gene: TRBV2
CDR3 DNA: TGCAGCCCCGCGAGGAGTTGGGAAAAACTGTTTTTT; CDR3 protein: CSPARSWEKLFF; clone size: .; D gene: .; CDR3 length: 12; J gene: TRBJ1-4; V gene: TRBV20-1
CDR3 DNA: TGTGCCAGCAGTGAACAGGGATACACCGGGGAGCTGTTTTTT; CDR3 protein: CASSEQGYTGELFF; clone size: few; D gene: .; CDR3 length: 14; J gene: TRBJ2-2; V gene: TRBV2
CDR3 DNA: TGCGCCAGCAGCTTACAGGCGTCTGGGGCCAACGTCCTGACTTTC; CDR3 protein: CASSLQASGANVLTF; clone size: many; D gene: .; CDR3 length: 15; J gene: TRBJ2-6; V gene: TRBV5-1
CDR3 DNA: TGTGCCAGCAGCGTAGGGGTCGGGACAGGGAACACTGAAGCTTTCTTT; CDR3 protein: CASSVGVGTGNTEAFF; clone size: .; D gene: TRBD1; CDR3 length: 16; J gene: TRBJ1-1; V gene: TRBV9
CDR3 DNA: TGTGCCAGCAGTGTTAAGGCTCCTGGGGAGGCTTTCTTT; CDR3 protein: CASSVKAPGEAFF; clone size: many; D gene: .; CDR3 length: 13; J gene: TRBJ1-1; V gene: TRBV2
CDR3 DNA: TGTGCCAGCAGCATGGCCAAGGGGCTAAGTTCTGGGGCCAACGTCCTGACTTTC; CDR3 protein: CASSMAKGLSSGANVLTF; clone size: .; D gene: .; CDR3 length: 18; J gene: TRBJ2-6; V gene: TRBV7-2
CDR3 DNA: TGTGCCAGCAGCCAAGATTGGTGGTCTGAAGCTTTCTTT; CDR3 protein: CASSQDWWSEAFF; clone size: few; D gene: .; CDR3 length: 13; J gene: TRBJ1-1; V gene: TRBV7-9
CDR3 DNA: TGTGCCAGCAGCCGGACAGGGAAGGAGACCCAGTACTTC; CDR3 protein: CASSRTGKETQYF; clone size: many; D gene: TRBD1; CDR3 length: 13; J gene: TRBJ2-5; V gene: TRBV7-7